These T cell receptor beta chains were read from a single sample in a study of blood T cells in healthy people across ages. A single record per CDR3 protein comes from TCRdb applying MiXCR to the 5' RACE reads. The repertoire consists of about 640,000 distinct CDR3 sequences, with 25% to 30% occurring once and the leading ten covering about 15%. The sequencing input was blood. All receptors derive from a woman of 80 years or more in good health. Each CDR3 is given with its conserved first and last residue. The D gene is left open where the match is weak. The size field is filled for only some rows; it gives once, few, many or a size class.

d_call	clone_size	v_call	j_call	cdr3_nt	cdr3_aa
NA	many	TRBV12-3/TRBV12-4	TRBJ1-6	TGTGCCAGCACTCCGGGGTCCTATAATTCACCCCTCCACTTT	CASTPGSYNSPLHF
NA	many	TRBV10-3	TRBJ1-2	TGTGCCATCAGTGACCCAAGGACTCCCAACTATGGCTACACCTTC	CAISDPRTPNYGYTF
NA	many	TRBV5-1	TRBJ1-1	TGCGCCAGCACCCTCGGGCCGGGGCGGTTGAACACTGAAGCTTTCTTT	CASTLGPGRLNTEAFF
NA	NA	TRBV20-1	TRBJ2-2	TGCAGTGCTAGAGATCCCTGGAACGCGAACACCGGGGAGCTGTTTTTT	CSARDPWNANTGELFF
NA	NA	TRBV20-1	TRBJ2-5	TGCAGTGCTATCTTACGGGACCCTCAAGAGACCCAGTACTTC	CSAILRDPQETQYF
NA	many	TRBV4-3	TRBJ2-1	TGCGCCAGCAGCCAAATGTCCCGGGACAATGAGCAGTTCTTC	CASSQMSRDNEQFF
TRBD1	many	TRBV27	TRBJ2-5	TGTGCCAGCAGTTTATACGCAGGGGGAGAGACCCAGTACTTC	CASSLYAGGETQYF
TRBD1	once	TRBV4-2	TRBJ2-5	TGTGCCAGCAGCCAAGATCCCGGACTCAGGGGGCCAGAGCAGTACTTC	CASSQDPGLRGPEQYF
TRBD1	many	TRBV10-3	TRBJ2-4	TGTGCCATCAAGGGGACAGGGGAAAACATTCAGTACTTC	CAIKGTGENIQYF
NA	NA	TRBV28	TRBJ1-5	TGTGCCAGCAGTTTGAGCGGTTATCAGCCCCAGCATTTT	CASSLSGYQPQHF
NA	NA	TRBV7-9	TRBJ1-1	TGTGCCAGCAGCCCGAGTTCCCCAGAAGCTTTCTTT	CASSPSSPEAFF
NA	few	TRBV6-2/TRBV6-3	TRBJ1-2	TGTGCCAGCAGGACCGGGACATATAACTATGGCTACACCTTC	CASRTGTYNYGYTF
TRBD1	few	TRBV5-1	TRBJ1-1	TGCGCCAGCAGCACGGGACCACAGGGGACTAACACTGAAGCTTTCTTT	CASSTGPQGTNTEAFF
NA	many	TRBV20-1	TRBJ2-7	TGCAGTGCTAGTAACGGCCTCGACTACGAGCAGTACTTC	CSASNGLDYEQYF
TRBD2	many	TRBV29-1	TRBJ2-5	TGCAGCGCTAGCGGGTCGGAGACCCAGTACTTC	CSASGSETQYF
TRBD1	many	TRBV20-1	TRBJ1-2	TGCAGTGCCCGACAGGGGGCAAAAGGCTACACCTTC	CSARQGAKGYTF
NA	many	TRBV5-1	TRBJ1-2	TGCGCCAGCAGCTTGGAGGCAGGGGTTAAATATGGCTACACCTTC	CASSLEAGVKYGYTF
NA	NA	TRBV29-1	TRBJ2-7	TGCAGCGTTGAAGATTTATACCGAGGCACCTACGAGCAGTACTTC	CSVEDLYRGTYEQYF
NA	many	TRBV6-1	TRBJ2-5	TGTGCCAGCAGTGTAAACATACAGGGCGAACAGACCCAGTACTTC	CASSVNIQGEQTQYF
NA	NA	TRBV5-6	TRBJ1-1	TGTGCCAGCAGCTTGGATATAGAGATGAACACTGAAGCTTTCTTT	CASSLDIEMNTEAFF
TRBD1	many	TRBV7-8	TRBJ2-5	TGTGCCAGCAGCATCGACAGGGGGAGGGAAGAGACCCAGTACTTC	CASSIDRGREETQYF
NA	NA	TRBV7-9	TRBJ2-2	TGTGCCAGCAGCGTAGACCGCACCGGGGAGCTGTTTTTT	CASSVDRTGELFF
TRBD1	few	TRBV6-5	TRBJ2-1	TGTGCCAGCAGTAACCGGGACAGGGGCGACAATGAGCGGTTCTTC	CASSNRDRGDNERFF
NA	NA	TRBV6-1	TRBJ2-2	TGTGCCAGCAGGGAGCAGGGTCGTAACACCGGGGAGCTGTTTTTT	CASREQGRNTGELFF
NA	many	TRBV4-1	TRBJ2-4	TGCGCCAGCAGCCAAGATCCGGGAGAGGACAAAAACATTCAGTACTTC	CASSQDPGEDKNIQYF
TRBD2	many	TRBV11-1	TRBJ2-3	TGTGCCAGCAGCTCTGGGACTAGCGGGGCCGCGGATACGCAGTATTTT	CASSSGTSGAADTQYF
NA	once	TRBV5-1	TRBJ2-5	TGCGCCAGCAGCTCCGGCTCGACTATTCAAGATAAGACCCAGTACTTC	CASSSGSTIQDKTQYF
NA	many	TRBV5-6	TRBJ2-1	TGTGCCAGCAGCTTAAAGGGTTCCTACAATGAGCAGTTCTTC	CASSLKGSYNEQFF
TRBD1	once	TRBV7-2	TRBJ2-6	TGTGCCAGCAGCTTAGTATTGGTACGGACAGGGGTATCTGGGGCCAACGTCCTGACTTTC	CASSLVLVRTGVSGANVLTF
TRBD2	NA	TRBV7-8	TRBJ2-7	TGTGCCAGCAGCGCAGGAAGCGGGGGTTTCTACGAGCGGTACTTC	CASSAGSGGFYERYF
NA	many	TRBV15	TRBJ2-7	TGTGCCACCAGCAGGACGAGAGCCTACGAGCAGTACTTC	CATSRTRAYEQYF
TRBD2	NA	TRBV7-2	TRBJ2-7	TGTGCCAGCAGCCCCCTAGCGGGATTGTACGAGCAGTACTTC	CASSPLAGLYEQYF
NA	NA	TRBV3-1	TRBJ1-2	TGTGCCAGCAGCCAACAGGGAGGATATGGCTACACCTTC	CASSQQGGYGYTF
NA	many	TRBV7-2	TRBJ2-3	TGTGCCAGCAGCCTGTGGAGGGGCACAGATACGCAGTATTTT	CASSLWRGTDTQYF
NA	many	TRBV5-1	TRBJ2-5	TGCGCCAGCAGTACTAGTCGGACCGTGGGAGAGACCCAGTACTTC	CASSTSRTVGETQYF
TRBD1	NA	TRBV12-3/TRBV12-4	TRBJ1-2	TGTGCCAGCAGTTCCGGGACAGGCATATCTAACTATGGCTACACCTTC	CASSSGTGISNYGYTF
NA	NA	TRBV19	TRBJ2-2	TGTGCCAGTAGTCGAACACAGAACACCGGGGAGCTGTTTTTT	CASSRTQNTGELFF
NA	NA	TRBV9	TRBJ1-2	TGTGCCAGCGGCGGAGAACGGAGATCTAACTATGGCTACACCTTC	CASGGERRSNYGYTF
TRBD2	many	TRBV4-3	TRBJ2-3	TGCGCCAGCAGCCTAAGCACCTCACTAGCGGGGGCCACAGATACGCAGTATTTT	CASSLSTSLAGATDTQYF
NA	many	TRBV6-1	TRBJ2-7	TGTGCCAGCATCCAAGCAGGAGGGGCGATAGCGTACGAGCAGTACTTC	CASIQAGGAIAYEQYF
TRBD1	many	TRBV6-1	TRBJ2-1	TGTGCCAGCAGCTCCGGACAGGTTAATTACAATGAGCAGTTCTTC	CASSSGQVNYNEQFF
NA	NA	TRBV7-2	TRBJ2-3	TGTGCCAGCAGCTCTTACCTAACGAACACAGATACGCAGTATTTT	CASSSYLTNTDTQYF
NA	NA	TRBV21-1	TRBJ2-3	TGTGCCAGCAGCCCACAGCGGGAGGACACAGATACGCAGTATTTT	CASSPQREDTDTQYF
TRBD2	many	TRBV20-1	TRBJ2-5	TGCAGTGCTAGCAAGACTAGCGGGGGAGAACCTCAAGAGACCCAGTACTTC	CSASKTSGGEPQETQYF
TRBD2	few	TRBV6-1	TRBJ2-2	TGTGCCAGCAGTGATGTCAGGGCGGGGGACACCGGGGAGCTGTTTTTT	CASSDVRAGDTGELFF
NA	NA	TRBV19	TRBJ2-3	TGTGCCAGTAGTATTGGGGACCTCACAGATACGCAGTATTTT	CASSIGDLTDTQYF
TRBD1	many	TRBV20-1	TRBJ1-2	TGCAGTGCTAGACTACTGACAGGGGCGAGAGGCTACACCTTC	CSARLLTGARGYTF